The clone carrying this T cell receptor beta chain has just one count. Using immunoSEQ multiplex PCR, the repertoire was profiled, and TCRdb retains in-frame clones only, with some absent. The sample yields around 130,000 clones, 75% to 90% seen once. The entry originates in a study of blood T cell repertoires in COVID-19. The V and J ends lost 9 bases and 5 bases respectively, with 16 bases between them. Germline assignment: CDR1 LNHNV and CDR2 YYDKDF (reference sequence). CDR3 length: 13 residues. This clonotype originated in a human donor in a cohort sampled during active COVID-19. Sequencing was performed on peripheral blood. The chain has TRBV15 and TRBJ1-1, with a possible D match to TRBD1 (6 bases). The CDR3 DNA reads TGTGCCACGGGTGGGGGCCGGAGGACTGAAGCTTTCTTT. It encodes CATGGGRRTEAFF.